This T cell receptor (beta chain) was obtained from a study of blood T cells in healthy people across ages. Primers used in a second PCR of roughly 7 to 12 cycles were a sample-barcoded 5' primer and a J-beta primer mix. TCRdb processed the 5' RACE reads anew with MiXCR; each CDR3 protein has one entry. The sample holds roughly 930,000 distinct CDR3 sequences, roughly 50% seen once. Sequences were obtained from blood. This TCR was recovered from a man aged 30 to 45 in good health.

In nucleotides, the CDR3 is TGTGCCTGGAGTGTAAGGGCAGGGAGGGGTAATTCACCCCTCCACTTT. This translates into CAWSVRAGRGNSPLHF. V gene TRBV30 combines with J gene TRBJ1-6; a weak D match, TRBD1 (5 bases). This CDR3 contains 16 residues. Trimming took 0 bases from V and 6 from J, leaving 15 bases between them. Germline V CDR1 and CDR2: GTSNPN, SVGIG (reference sequence).